Sequencing of this TCR beta chain was carried out in a study of T-cell memory formation after mild COVID-19. Looking at the study overall: The two donors had largely donor-specific TCR clusters. Whole-study findings and limits: CD4/CD8 balance characterized clones contracting day 15 to 85, and CD4+ skew characterized later expanders. Cross-reactive memory appears to have joined, as suggested by some responding clones showing up in pre-infection memory.

The CDR3 has 13 amino acids. V lost 5 bases, J lost 4 bases, and 5 bases stayed unmatched. Germline V CDR1 and CDR2: LNHDA, SQIVND (reference sequence). In its sample, this clonotype was seen a few times. Its antigen is not identified. With constant-segment primers, 5'RACE yielded cDNA libraries of TCR alpha and TCR beta that carried sample barcodes and UMIs. Each CDR3 protein gets one entry after TCRdb re-called the 5' RACE reads with MiXCR. The sample records 140,000 to 150,000 distinct CDR3 sequences, 25% being singletons. This clonotype was obtained from an adult woman who had mild COVID-19 (a few samples of this study predate the infection). Cell type and time point are not known. The sample taken for sequencing was PBMCs or a T cell subset sorted from them (not recorded which). The chain joins TRBV19 to TRBJ2-7, with TRBD1 identical over 7 bases. The CDR3 is CASSRPGGYEQYF. DNA of the CDR3: TGTGCCAGTAGTCGTCCAGGGGGATACGAGCAGTACTTC.